The clone carrying this TCR beta chain came up a few times. The data derive from a study of blood T cell repertoires in COVID-19. Study in general: The study drew acute and convalescent COVID-19 samples from the United States, Italy and Spain.

Measured with immunoSEQ multiplex PCR; TCRdb has only the in-frame clones, and not every one. Among about 220,000 clones listed, approximately 84% were seen once. The sample was peripheral blood. This TCR came from a woman aged 25 to 39 who had recovered from COVID-19.

CDR3 region: CASSRGTTGTGAEQYF. CDR3 in DNA: TGTGCCAGCAGCCGAGGGACCACGGGCACAGGGGCCGAGCAGTACTTC. This chain joins TRBV7-7 and TRBJ2-7, with 7 bases aligning to TRBD1. This CDR3 spans 16 amino acids. In germline, CDR1 is SSHAT, CDR2 FNYEAQ (reference sequence). After removal of 5 bases from V and 6 bases from J, the junction contained 16 bases not matched to a gene.